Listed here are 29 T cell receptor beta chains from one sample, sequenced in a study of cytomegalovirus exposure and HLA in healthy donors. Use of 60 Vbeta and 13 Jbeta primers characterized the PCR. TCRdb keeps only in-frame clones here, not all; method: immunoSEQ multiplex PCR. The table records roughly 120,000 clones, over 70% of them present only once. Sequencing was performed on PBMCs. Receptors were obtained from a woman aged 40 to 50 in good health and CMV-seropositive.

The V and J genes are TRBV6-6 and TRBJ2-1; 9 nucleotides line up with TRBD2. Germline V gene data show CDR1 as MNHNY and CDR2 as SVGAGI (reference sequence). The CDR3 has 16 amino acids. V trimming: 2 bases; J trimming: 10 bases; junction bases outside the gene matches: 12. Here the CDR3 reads CASSYRGTSQSGEQFF. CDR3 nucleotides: TGTGCCAGCAGTTACCGAGGGACTAGCCAGTCTGGGGAGCAGTTCTTC.

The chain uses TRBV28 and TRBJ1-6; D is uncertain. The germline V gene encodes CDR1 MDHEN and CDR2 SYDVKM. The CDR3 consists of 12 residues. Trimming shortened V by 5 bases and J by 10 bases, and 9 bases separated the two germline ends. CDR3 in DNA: TGTGCCAGCAGTCTCAGGAACTCACCCCTCCACTTT. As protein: CASSLRNSPLHF.

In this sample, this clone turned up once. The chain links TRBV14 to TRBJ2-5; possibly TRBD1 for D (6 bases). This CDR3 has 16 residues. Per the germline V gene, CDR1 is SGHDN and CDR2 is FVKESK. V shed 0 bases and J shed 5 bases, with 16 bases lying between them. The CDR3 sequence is CASSQDVPGVSETQYF. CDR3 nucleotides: TGTGCCAGCAGCCAAGATGTGCCAGGGGTTTCGGAGACCCAGTACTTC.

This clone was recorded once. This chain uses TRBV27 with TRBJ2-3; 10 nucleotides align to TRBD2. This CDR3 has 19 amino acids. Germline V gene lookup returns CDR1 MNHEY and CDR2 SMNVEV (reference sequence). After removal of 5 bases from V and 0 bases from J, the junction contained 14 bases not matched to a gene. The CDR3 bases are TGTGCCAGCAGTAACACGGGGACTAGCGCAATGACTAGCACAGATACGCAGTATTTT. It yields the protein CASSNTGTSAMTSTDTQYF.

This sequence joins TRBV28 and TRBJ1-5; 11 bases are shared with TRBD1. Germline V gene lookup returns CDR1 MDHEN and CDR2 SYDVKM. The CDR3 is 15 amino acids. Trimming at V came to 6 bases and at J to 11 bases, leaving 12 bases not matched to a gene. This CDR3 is CASSTGQGGWASQHF. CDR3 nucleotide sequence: TGTGCCAGCAGCACGGGACAGGGGGGATGGGCGTCCCAGCATTTT. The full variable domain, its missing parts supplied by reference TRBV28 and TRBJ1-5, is DVKVTQSSRYLVKRTGEKVFLECVQDMDHENMFWYRQDPGLGLRLIYFSYDVKMKEKGDIPEGYSVSREKKERFSLILESASTNQTSMYLCASSTGQGGWASQHFGDGTRLSIL.

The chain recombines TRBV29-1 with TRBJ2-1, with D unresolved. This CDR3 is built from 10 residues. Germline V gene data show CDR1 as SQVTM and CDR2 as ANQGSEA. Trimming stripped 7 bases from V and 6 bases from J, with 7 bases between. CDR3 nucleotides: TGCAGCGCCCAGGTCAATGAGCAGTTCTTC. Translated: CSAQVNEQFF.

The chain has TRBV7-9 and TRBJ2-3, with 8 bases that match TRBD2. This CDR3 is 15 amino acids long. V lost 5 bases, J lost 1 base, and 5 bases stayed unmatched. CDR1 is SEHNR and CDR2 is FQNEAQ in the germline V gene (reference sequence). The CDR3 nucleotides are TGTGCCAGCAGCGAAAAGCGGGAGCGCACAGATACGCAGTATTTT. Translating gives CASSEKRERTDTQYF.

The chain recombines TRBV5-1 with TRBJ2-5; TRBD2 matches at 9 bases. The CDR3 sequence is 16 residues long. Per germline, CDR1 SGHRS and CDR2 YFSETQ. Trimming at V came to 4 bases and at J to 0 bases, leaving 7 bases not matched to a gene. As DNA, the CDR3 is TGCGCCAGCAGCCCAGCGACTAGCGGCGACCAAGAGACCCAGTACTTC. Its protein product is CASSPATSGDQETQYF.

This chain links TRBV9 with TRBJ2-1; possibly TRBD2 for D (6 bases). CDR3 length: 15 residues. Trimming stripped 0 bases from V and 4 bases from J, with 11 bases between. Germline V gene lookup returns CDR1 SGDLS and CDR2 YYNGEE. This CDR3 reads CASSVDLGGYNEQFF. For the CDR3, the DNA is TGTGCCAGCAGCGTAGACCTAGGAGGGTACAATGAGCAGTTCTTC.

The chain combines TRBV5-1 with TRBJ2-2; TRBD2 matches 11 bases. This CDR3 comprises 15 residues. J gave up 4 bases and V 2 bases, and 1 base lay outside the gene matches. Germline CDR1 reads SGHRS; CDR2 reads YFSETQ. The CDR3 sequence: CASSFLAGGTGELFF. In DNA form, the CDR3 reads TGCGCCAGCAGCTTTCTAGCGGGAGGCACCGGGGAGCTGTTTTTT.

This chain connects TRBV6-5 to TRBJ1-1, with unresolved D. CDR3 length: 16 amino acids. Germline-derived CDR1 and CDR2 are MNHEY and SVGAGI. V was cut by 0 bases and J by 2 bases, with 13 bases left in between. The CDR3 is CASSYSAGRINTEAFF. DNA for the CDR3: TGTGCCAGCAGTTACTCCGCAGGAAGGATAAACACTGAAGCTTTCTTT.

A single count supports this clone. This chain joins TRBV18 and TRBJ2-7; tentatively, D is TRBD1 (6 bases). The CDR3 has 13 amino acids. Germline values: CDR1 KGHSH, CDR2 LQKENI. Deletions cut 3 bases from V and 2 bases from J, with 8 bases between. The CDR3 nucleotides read TGTGCCAGCTCACCCGACAGGACCTACGAGCAGTACTTC. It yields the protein CASSPDRTYEQYF. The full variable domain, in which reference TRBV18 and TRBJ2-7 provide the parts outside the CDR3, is NAGVMQNPRHLVRRRGQEARLRCSPMKGHSHVYWYRQLPEEGLKFMVYLQKENIIDESGMPKERFSAEFPKEGPSILRIQQVVRGDSAAYFCASSPDRTYEQYFGPGTRLTVT.

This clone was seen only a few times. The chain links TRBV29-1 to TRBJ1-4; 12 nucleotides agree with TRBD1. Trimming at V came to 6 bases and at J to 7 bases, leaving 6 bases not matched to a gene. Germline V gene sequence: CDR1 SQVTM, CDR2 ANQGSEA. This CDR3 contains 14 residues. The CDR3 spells CSVPGQGASEKLFF. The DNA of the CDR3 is TGCAGCGTGCCGGGACAGGGGGCTAGTGAAAAACTGTTTTTT.

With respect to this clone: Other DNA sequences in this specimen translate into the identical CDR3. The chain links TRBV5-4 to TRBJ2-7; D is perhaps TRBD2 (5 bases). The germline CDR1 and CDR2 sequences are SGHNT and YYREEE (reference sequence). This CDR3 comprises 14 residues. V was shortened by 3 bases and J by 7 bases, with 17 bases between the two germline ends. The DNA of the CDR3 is TGTGCCAGCAGCTGGGTGGCTACACCGGGGGAGCAGTACTTC. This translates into CASSWVATPGEQYF. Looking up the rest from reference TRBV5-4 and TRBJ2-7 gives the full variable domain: ETGVTQSPTHLIKTRGQQVTLRCSSQSGHNTVSWYQQALGQGPQFIFQYYREEENGRGNFPPRFSGLQFPNYSSELNVNALELDDSALYLCASSWVATPGEQYFGPGTRLTVT.

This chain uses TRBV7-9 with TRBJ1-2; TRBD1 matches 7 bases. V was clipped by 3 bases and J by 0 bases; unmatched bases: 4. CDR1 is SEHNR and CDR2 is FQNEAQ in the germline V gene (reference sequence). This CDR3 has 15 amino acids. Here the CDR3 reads CASSLGTEANYGYTF. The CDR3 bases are TGTGCCAGCAGCTTGGGGACAGAAGCTAACTATGGCTACACCTTC.

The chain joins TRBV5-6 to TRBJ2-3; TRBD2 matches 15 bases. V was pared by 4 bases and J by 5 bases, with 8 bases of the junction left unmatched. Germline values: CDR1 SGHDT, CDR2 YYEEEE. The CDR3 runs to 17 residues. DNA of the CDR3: TGTGCCAGCAGCCGGGGACTAGCGGGAGGCGGGAGAGATACGCAGTATTTT. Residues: CASSRGLAGGGRDTQYF.

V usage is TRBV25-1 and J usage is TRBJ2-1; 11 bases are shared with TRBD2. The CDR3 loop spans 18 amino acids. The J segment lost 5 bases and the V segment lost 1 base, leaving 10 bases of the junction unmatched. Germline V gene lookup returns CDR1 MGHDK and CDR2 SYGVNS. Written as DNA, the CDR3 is TGTGCCAGCAGTGAATGGGATCTGACTAGCGGGGTGAACAATGAGCAGTTCTTC. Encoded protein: CASSEWDLTSGVNNEQFF.

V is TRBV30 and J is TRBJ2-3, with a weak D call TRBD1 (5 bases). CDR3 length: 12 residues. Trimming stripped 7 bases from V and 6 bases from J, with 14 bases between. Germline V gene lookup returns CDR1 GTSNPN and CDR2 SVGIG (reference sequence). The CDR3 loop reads CALTVQADTQYF. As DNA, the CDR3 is TGTGCCTTGACAGTACAGGCGGATACGCAGTATTTT.

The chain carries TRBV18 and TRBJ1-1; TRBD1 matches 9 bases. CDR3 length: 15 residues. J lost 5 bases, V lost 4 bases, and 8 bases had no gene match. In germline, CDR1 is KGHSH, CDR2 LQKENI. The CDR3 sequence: CASSLQQGARTEAFF. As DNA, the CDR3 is TGTGCCAGCTCACTACAACAGGGGGCGCGAACTGAAGCTTTCTTT.

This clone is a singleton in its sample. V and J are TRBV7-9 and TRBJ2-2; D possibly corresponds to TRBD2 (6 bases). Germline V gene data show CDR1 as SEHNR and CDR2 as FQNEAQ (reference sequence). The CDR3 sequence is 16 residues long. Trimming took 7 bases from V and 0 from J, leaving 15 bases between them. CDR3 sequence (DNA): TGTGCCAGCACCTATCCGGGGACTTCGAACACCGGGGAGCTGTTTTTT. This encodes CASTYPGTSNTGELFF.

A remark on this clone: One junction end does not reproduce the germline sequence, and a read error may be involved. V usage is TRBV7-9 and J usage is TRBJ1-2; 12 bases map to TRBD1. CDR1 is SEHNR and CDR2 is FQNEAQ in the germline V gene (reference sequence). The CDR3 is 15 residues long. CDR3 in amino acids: CSSSLPGTGGKGYTF. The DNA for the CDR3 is TGTTCCAGCAGCCTCCCAGGGACAGGGGGCAAGGGCTACACCTTC.

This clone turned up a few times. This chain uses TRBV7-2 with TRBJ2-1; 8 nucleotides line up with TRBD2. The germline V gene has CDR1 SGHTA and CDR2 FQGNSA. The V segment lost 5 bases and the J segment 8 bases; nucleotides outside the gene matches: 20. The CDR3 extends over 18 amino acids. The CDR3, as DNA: TGTGCCAGCAGCCCCTGGACGGGGGGGCGGGGGCGGTGGGATGAGCAGTTCTTC. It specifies CASSPWTGGRGRWDEQFF.

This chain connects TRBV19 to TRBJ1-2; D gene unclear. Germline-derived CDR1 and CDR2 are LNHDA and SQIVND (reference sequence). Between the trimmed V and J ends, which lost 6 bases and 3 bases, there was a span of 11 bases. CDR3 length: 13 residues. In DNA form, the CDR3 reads TGTGCCAGTAGCAATCTTCAGGACTATGGCTACACCTTC. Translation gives CASSNLQDYGYTF.

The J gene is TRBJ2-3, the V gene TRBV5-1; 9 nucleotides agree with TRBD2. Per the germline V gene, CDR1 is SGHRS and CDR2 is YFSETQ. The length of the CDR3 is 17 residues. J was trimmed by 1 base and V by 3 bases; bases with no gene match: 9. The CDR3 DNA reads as TGCGCCAGCAGCTCTCCCGGGGCTAGCGGGGGCACAGATACGCAGTATTTT. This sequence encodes CASSSPGASGGTDTQYF.

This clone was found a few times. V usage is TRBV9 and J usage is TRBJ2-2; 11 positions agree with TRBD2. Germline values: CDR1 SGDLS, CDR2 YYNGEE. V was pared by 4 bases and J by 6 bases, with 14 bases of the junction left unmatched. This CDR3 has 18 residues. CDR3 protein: CASSFTPTSGTSAGELFF. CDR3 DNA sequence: TGTGCCAGCAGCTTTACCCCGACTAGCGGGACCTCCGCCGGGGAGCTGTTTTTT.

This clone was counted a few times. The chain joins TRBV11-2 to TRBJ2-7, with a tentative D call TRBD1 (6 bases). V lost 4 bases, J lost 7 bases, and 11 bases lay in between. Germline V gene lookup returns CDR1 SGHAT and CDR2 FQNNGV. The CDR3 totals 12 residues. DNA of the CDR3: TGTGCCAGCAGCTCCGGACAGTCAGAGCAGTACTTC. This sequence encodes CASSSGQSEQYF. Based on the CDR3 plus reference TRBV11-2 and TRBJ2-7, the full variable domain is EAGVAQSPRYKIIEKRQSVAFWCNPISGHATLYWYQQILGQGPKLLIQFQNNGVVDDSQLPKDRFSAERLKGVDSTLKIQPAKLEDSAVYLCASSSGQSEQYFGPGTRLTVT.

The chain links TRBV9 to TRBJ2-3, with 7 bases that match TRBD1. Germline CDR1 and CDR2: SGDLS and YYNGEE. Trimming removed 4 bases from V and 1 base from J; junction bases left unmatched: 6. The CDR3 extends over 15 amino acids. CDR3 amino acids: CASSTLDRRTDTQYF. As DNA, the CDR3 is TGTGCCAGCAGCACCTTGGACAGGCGCACAGATACGCAGTATTTT.

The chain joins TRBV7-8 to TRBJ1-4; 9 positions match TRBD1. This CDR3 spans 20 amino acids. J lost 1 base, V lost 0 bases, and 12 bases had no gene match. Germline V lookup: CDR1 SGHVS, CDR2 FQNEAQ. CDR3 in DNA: TGTGCCAGCAGCTTAGCGTCGGCCCCGACAGGGGGGCGAACTAATGAAAAACTGTTTTTT. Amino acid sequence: CASSLASAPTGGRTNEKLFF. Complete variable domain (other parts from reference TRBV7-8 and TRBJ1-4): GAGVSQSPRYKVAKRGQDVALRCDPISGHVSLFWYQQALGQGPEFLTYFQNEAQLDKSGLPSDRFFAERPEGSVSTLKIQRTQQEDSAVYLCASSLASAPTGGRTNEKLFFGSGTQLSVL.

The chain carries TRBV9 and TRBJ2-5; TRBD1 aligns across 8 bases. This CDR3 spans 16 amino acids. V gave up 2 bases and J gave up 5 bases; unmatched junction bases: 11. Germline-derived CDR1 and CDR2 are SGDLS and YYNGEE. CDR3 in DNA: TGTGCCAGCAGCGTTACTGGGGCAGGGGGCTTGGAGACCCAGTACTTC. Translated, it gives CASSVTGAGGLETQYF. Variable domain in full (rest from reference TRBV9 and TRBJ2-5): DSGVTQTPKHLITATGQRVTLRCSPRSGDLSVYWYQQSLDQGLQFLIQYYNGEERAKGNILERFSAQQFPDLHSELNLSSLELGDSALYFCASSVTGAGGLETQYFGPGTRLLVL.